Each of the 27 T cell receptor beta chains below was sequenced from the same sample in a study of blood T cell repertoires in COVID-19. The method was immunoSEQ multiplex PCR; TCRdb's version includes in-frame clones alone and lacks a portion of them. The sample lists roughly 150,000 clones; 65% to 85% were seen once. The sample taken for sequencing was peripheral blood. These receptors were collected from a woman aged 80 or over with acute or convalescent COVID-19.

V is TRBV4-1 and J is TRBJ2-5; D remains ambiguous. CDR1 and CDR2 (germline): MGHRA, YSYEKL. With 0 bases removed from V and 5 bases from J, the gap between germline ends came to 7 bases. CDR3 size: 13 residues. The CDR3 bases are TGCGCCAGCAGCCAAGAATTCGGGGAGACCCAGTACTTC. Amino acids: CASSQEFGETQYF.

The J gene is TRBJ2-1, the V gene TRBV7-2, with 12 bases lining up with TRBD2. Per germline, CDR1 SGHTA and CDR2 FQGNSA. The CDR3 runs 16 residues. V lost 2 bases to trimming and J lost 6 bases; unmatched junction nucleotides: 5. CDR3 residues: CASSLTLAGGANEQFF. The CDR3 DNA sequence: TGTGCCAGCAGCTTAACCCTAGCGGGGGGGGCCAATGAGCAGTTCTTC.

The chain recombines TRBV18 with TRBJ1-2, with D possibly TRBD1 on 5 matching bases. Per the germline V gene, CDR1 is KGHSH and CDR2 is LQKENI. This CDR3 is 14 amino acids long. Trimming removed 0 bases from V and 2 bases from J, with 7 bases in between. CDR3 sequence reads: CASSPPGGNYGYTF. The CDR3 nucleotides read TGTGCCAGCTCACCACCTGGGGGGAACTATGGCTACACCTTC.

J is TRBJ2-3 and V is TRBV29-1, with 9 bases matching TRBD2. Per the germline V gene, CDR1 is SQVTM and CDR2 is ANQGSEA. Trimming cost V 4 bases and J 6 bases; bases outside gene matches: 8. The CDR3 extends over 14 amino acids. As DNA, the CDR3 is TGCAGCGTTGGATTAGCGGGAGTGTCGGATACGCAGTATTTT. Its translation: CSVGLAGVSDTQYF.

CDR3 sequence: CAGHKGTGSDYTF. DNA of the CDR3: TGTGCCGGACATAAGGGGACAGGCAGTGACTACACCTTC. This chain uses TRBV7-9 with TRBJ1-2; 8 bases map to TRBD1. This CDR3 is built from 13 residues. V lost 11 bases to trimming and J lost 10 bases; unmatched junction nucleotides: 15. Germline CDR1 and CDR2: SEHNR and FQNEAQ (reference sequence).

CDR3 sequence reads: CASSELWGENQPQHF. In DNA form, the CDR3 reads TGTGCCAGCAGTGAATTATGGGGGGAGAATCAGCCCCAGCATTTT. The chain uses TRBV6-1 and TRBJ1-5, with D perhaps matching TRBD1 (5 bases). The length of the CDR3 is 15 residues. CDR1 is MNHNS, CDR2 SASEGT, per germline. With 2 bases removed from V and 4 bases from J, the gap between germline ends came to 12 bases.

The table lists this clone with a few counts. This chain connects TRBV6-2 or TRBV6-3 to TRBJ2-7; D is unresolved. CDR1 MNHEY and CDR2 SVGEGT come from the germline V gene. Trimming removed 3 bases from V and 0 bases from J, with 9 bases in between. CDR3 length equals 14 residues. The CDR3 loop reads CASSYFWSSYEQYF. CDR3 sequence (DNA): TGTGCCAGCAGTTATTTCTGGAGCTCCTACGAGCAGTACTTC.

V usage is TRBV11-1 and J usage is TRBJ1-1, with D possibly matching TRBD1 (5 bases). Germline lookup yields CDR1 SGHAT and CDR2 FQDESV (reference sequence). V lost 5 bases and J lost 1, with 14 bases in between. The length of the CDR3 is 15 residues. The CDR3 region has the DNA TGTGCCAGCAGCCATGAGGGGAGGGGGAACACTGAAGCTTTCTTT. It is translated as CASSHEGRGNTEAFF. The entire variable domain, with the rest obtained from reference TRBV11-1 and TRBJ1-1, is as follows: EAEVAQSPRYKITEKSQAVAFWCDPISGHATLYWYRQILGQGPELLVQFQDESVVDDSQLPKDRFSAERLKGVDSTLKIQPAELGDSAMYLCASSHEGRGNTEAFFGQGTRLTVV.

This chain uses TRBV24-1 with TRBJ2-3; D is possibly TRBD2 (7 bases). Germline V gene data show CDR1 as KGHDR and CDR2 as SFDVKD. V was clipped by 9 bases and J by 3 bases, with 15 bases between them. The CDR3 has 14 amino acids. The CDR3, as DNA: TGTGCCACCTACGGGGGGCCATGGACAGATACGCAGTATTTT. Its translation is CATYGGPWTDTQYF.

The V and J genes are TRBV10-2 and TRBJ2-1; the D gene is possibly TRBD2 (6 bases). The CDR3 has 15 amino acids. Trimming cost V 4 bases and J 2 bases, with 12 bases left between them. The V gene's germline CDR1 is WSHSY and CDR2 SAAADI. As DNA, the CDR3 is TGCGCCAGCAGTGGTGCGGGGAAGACCTACAATGAGCAGTTCTTC. This translates into CASSGAGKTYNEQFF.

This clone has at least ten counts. This rearrangement joins TRBV30 to TRBJ1-3, with 7 bases identical to TRBD1. Germline V gene lookup returns CDR1 GTSNPN and CDR2 SVGIG (reference sequence). This CDR3 is 14 amino acids long. Germline trimming cut 2 bases from V and 6 bases from J; bases unmatched to any gene: 7. The CDR3 bases are TGTGCCTGGAGTATTGGGACAGCGGTAAACACCATATATTTT. It is translated as CAWSIGTAVNTIYF.

The chain carries TRBV4-2 and TRBJ2-7; D might be TRBD2 (5 bases). Trimming left V 5 bases short and J 3 bases short, with 20 bases between. The CDR3 runs 16 residues. Germline CDR1 is LGHNA and CDR2 is YNFKEQ. CDR3 protein: CASSYVGDSESYEQYF. CDR3 nucleotide sequence: TGTGCCAGCAGCTACGTGGGAGATAGCGAGAGCTACGAGCAGTACTTC.

A few counts support this clone. The chain combines TRBV20-1 with TRBJ2-1; a weak D match, TRBD1 (5 bases). Germline V CDR1 and CDR2: DFQATT, SNEGSKA (reference sequence). There are 11 residues in the CDR3. The V end was cut by 4 bases, the J end by 7 bases, with 8 bases between. The CDR3 spells CSANRMNEQFF. CDR3 in DNA: TGCAGTGCTAACAGGATGAATGAGCAGTTCTTC.

This chain connects TRBV19 to TRBJ1-2; weak D call: TRBD1 (6 bases). This CDR3 spans 13 amino acids. CDR1 is LNHDA, CDR2 SQIVND, per germline (reference sequence). V was shortened by 5 bases and J by 5 bases, with 12 bases between the two germline ends. The CDR3 DNA reads as TGTGCCAGTAGTTCGATACAGGGTTATGGCTACACCTTC. It encodes CASSSIQGYGYTF.

This clone came up a few times. The chain carries TRBV18 and TRBJ1-5; D is undetermined. CDR3 size: 13 residues. The germline CDR1 and CDR2 sequences are KGHSH and LQKENI. V was pared by 3 bases and J by 14 bases, with 17 bases between. This CDR3 is CASSPIDGKTKHF. CDR3 DNA: TGTGCCAGCTCACCGATAGACGGCAAAACTAAGCATTTT.

This clone was detected a few times. This chain links TRBV19 with TRBJ1-1; TRBD1 agrees at 8 bases. Germline CDR1 LNHDA, CDR2 SQIVND (reference sequence). V shed 8 bases, J shed 1 base, and the junction held 6 bases outside the gene matches. This CDR3 has 14 amino acids. CDR3 sequence reads: CASQITGGNTEAFF. The CDR3 coding sequence is TGTGCCAGTCAAATAACAGGGGGGAACACTGAAGCTTTCTTT.

The chain uses TRBV29-1 and TRBJ2-7; 11 bases align to TRBD2. This CDR3 is 14 amino acids long. The germline V gene has CDR1 SQVTM and CDR2 ANQGSEA. V was clipped by 6 bases and J by 6 bases; unmatched bases: 10. The CDR3 bases are TGCAGCGTCCGGGTCCTAGCGGGAGGTTCCGAGCAGTACTTC. Translation: CSVRVLAGGSEQYF.

The sample holds many counts of this clone. V is TRBV19 and J is TRBJ2-2; possible D gene TRBD1, 5 bases. CDR3 length: 14 residues. Germline CDR1 LNHDA, CDR2 SQIVND (reference sequence). Trimming pared 5 bases from V and 3 bases from J, leaving 10 bases between. This CDR3 is CASSAGSYTGELFF. The CDR3 DNA reads as TGTGCCAGTAGTGCAGGGTCCTACACCGGGGAGCTGTTTTTT.

The gene calls are TRBV6-1 and TRBJ1-5; D ambiguous. Looked up from germline, CDR1 is MNHNS and CDR2 is SASEGT. V was cut by 0 bases and J by 6 bases, with 6 bases left in between. The CDR3 is made up of 13 amino acids. CDR3 protein: CASSEAASQPQHF. CDR3 coding DNA: TGTGCCAGCAGTGAAGCGGCATCTCAGCCCCAGCATTTT.

The chain has TRBV30 and TRBJ1-3; D may be TRBD1 (6 bases). Trimming shortened V by 2 bases and J by 4 bases, and 12 bases separated the two germline ends. The CDR3 covers 14 residues. Germline-derived CDR1 and CDR2 are GTSNPN and SVGIG (reference sequence). The CDR3 nucleotides read TGTGCCTGGAGTATTGGACAGTTAGGAAACACCATATATTTT. Translated: CAWSIGQLGNTIYF.

The J gene is TRBJ1-2, the V gene TRBV7-2; D possibly corresponds to TRBD1 (5 bases). There are 12 residues in the CDR3. Germline V lookup: CDR1 SGHTA, CDR2 FQGNSA. V shed 5 bases and J shed 5 bases, with 9 bases lying between them. In nucleotides, the CDR3 is TGTGCCAGCAGCGAGACAGTGTATGGCTACACCTTC. Protein product: CASSETVYGYTF.

The rearrangement links TRBV4-1 to TRBJ2-7; D gene unclear. The CDR3 has 15 residues. Germline CDR1 reads MGHRA; CDR2 reads YSYEKL. V gave up 1 base and J gave up 5 bases, with 15 bases separating them. The CDR3 is CASSQAGRKRDEQYF. CDR3 bases: TGCGCCAGCAGCCAAGCCGGTAGAAAAAGAGACGAGCAGTACTTC.

The V gene is TRBV30, the J gene TRBJ2-7; TRBD2 agrees at 7 bases. The junction had 6 bases not matched to a gene; V was cut back by 0 bases and J by 7 bases. Germline V gives CDR1 GTSNPN, CDR2 SVGIG (reference sequence). CDR3 length equals 13 residues. CDR3 region: CAWSVTGGGEQYF. In nucleotides, the CDR3 is TGTGCCTGGAGTGTAACGGGGGGAGGGGAGCAGTACTTC.

The chain employs TRBV30 and TRBJ2-4; TRBD1 aligns across 7 bases. This CDR3 comprises 12 residues. Germline V gives CDR1 GTSNPN, CDR2 SVGIG (reference sequence). V lost 5 bases to trimming and J lost 6 bases; unmatched junction nucleotides: 4. The CDR3, as DNA: TGTGCCTGGGGGACAGTCGGAAACATTCAGTACTTC. It codes for CAWGTVGNIQYF. The entire variable domain, with the rest obtained from reference TRBV30 and TRBJ2-4, is as follows: SQTIHQWPATLVQPVGSPLSLECTVEGTSNPNLYWYRQAAGRGLQLLFYSVGIGQISSEVPQNLSASRPQDRQFILSSKKLLLSDSGFYLCAWGTVGNIQYFGAGTRLSVL.

This clone was detected only a few times. This rearrangement joins TRBV2 to TRBJ2-7; D is uncertain. The CDR3 has 12 amino acids. Between the trimmed V and J ends, which lost 7 bases and 7 bases, there was a span of 14 bases. Germline V gives CDR1 SNHLY, CDR2 FYNNEI. Written as DNA, the CDR3 is TGTGCCAGCAACCCCCCAGCCGGGGAGCAGTACTTC. It translates to CASNPPAGEQYF.

The V gene is TRBV2, the J gene TRBJ1-5; 9 bases match TRBD1. The CDR3 is 16 residues long. Trimming at V came to 6 bases and at J to 2 bases, leaving 8 bases not matched to a gene. Germline values: CDR1 SNHLY, CDR2 FYNNEI. The DNA of the CDR3 is TGTGCCAGCAGGGGACAGGGACTGTGGGGCAATCAGCCCCAGCATTTT. Protein: CASRGQGLWGNQPQHF.

This clone has a single count. V and J are TRBV5-1 and TRBJ1-6; possible D gene TRBD1, 6 bases. The CDR3 is 16 residues long. Germline values: CDR1 SGHRS, CDR2 YFSETQ. V gave up 4 bases and J gave up 8 bases, with 19 bases separating them. The CDR3 nucleotides read TGCGCCAGCAGCAACGACCCGGGACAAAGGGATTCACCCCTCCACTTT. It yields the protein CASSNDPGQRDSPLHF.